The next 12 T cell receptor beta chains were all read from a single sample in a study of cytomegalovirus exposure and HLA in healthy donors. The PCR had 60 Vbeta and 13 Jbeta primers. Sequencing used immunoSEQ multiplex PCR; TCRdb keeps in-frame clones, though not all of them. The data contain about 190,000 clones, approximately 70% of them singletons. The sequencing input was PBMCs. Receptors originate from a woman aged 25 to 45 in good health and CMV-seropositive.

This clone was observed a few times. V is TRBV10-1 and J is TRBJ2-1; TRBD2 might be the D (7 bases). The germline V gene has CDR1 WNHNN and CDR2 SYGVQD (reference sequence). Trimming took 3 bases from V and 1 from J, leaving 13 bases between them. There are 16 residues in the CDR3. The DNA of the CDR3 is TGCGCCAGCAGTGAAAGGGGGGGGATATCCTACAATGAGCAGTTCTTC. Protein sequence: CASSERGGISYNEQFF.

The rearrangement links TRBV27 to TRBJ2-7, with 7 nucleotides matching TRBD2. The V gene's germline CDR1 is MNHEY and CDR2 SMNVEV (reference sequence). The CDR3 has 15 residues. Trimming removed 5 bases from V and 1 base from J; junction bases left unmatched: 8. The CDR3 DNA sequence: TGTGCCAGCAGTCCGTTGAGCGGGAAGTCCTACGAGCAGTACTTC. Amino acids: CASSPLSGKSYEQYF.

The chain has TRBV7-9 and TRBJ1-2; 7 bases agree with TRBD1. The germline V gene encodes CDR1 SEHNR and CDR2 FQNEAQ (reference sequence). The CDR3 sequence is 13 residues long. V was clipped by 5 bases and J by 2 bases; unmatched bases: 2. CDR3 region: CASSRTGNYGYTF. The CDR3 bases are TGTGCCAGCAGCCGGACAGGAAACTATGGCTACACCTTC.

The table lists this clone with a count of one. The chain carries TRBV5-5 and TRBJ2-2; a weak D match, TRBD1 (5 bases). V was cut by 0 bases and J by 4 bases, with 7 bases left in between. There are 14 residues in the CDR3. Germline loops: CDR1 SGHKS, CDR2 YYEKEE (reference sequence). As DNA, the CDR3 is TGTGCCAGCAGCTTGGTCCAGGGCACCGGGGAGCTGTTTTTT. This codes for CASSLVQGTGELFF.

The chain is built from TRBV27 and TRBJ1-5; 9 positions match TRBD1. The V and J ends lost 3 bases and 2 bases, in that order; junction bases with no gene match: 5. Germline V gene lookup returns CDR1 MNHEY and CDR2 SMNVEV (reference sequence). This CDR3 is built from 16 residues. Here the CDR3 reads CASSLSGTGRNQPQHF. CDR3 sequence (DNA): TGTGCCAGCAGTTTGTCAGGGACAGGGCGCAATCAGCCCCAGCATTTT.

This rearrangement joins TRBV6-5 to TRBJ2-4, with D possibly TRBD2 on 6 matching bases. The V end lost 4 bases, the J end lost 0 bases, and 13 bases lay between the germline ends. Per germline, CDR1 MNHEY and CDR2 SVGAGI. This CDR3 region has 16 residues. The CDR3: CASSLAGSLAKNIQYF. CDR3 nucleotides: TGTGCCAGCAGTTTGGCGGGGTCACTAGCCAAAAACATTCAGTACTTC.

The CDR3 DNA reads TGTGCCACTATAGCGGGGTTAAACTACGAGCAGTACTTC. Translating gives CATIAGLNYEQYF. V is TRBV2 and J is TRBJ2-5, with 8 bases matching TRBD2. The J call is uncertain, as TRBJ2-7 better fits the DNA end. Germline V gene data show CDR1 as SNHLY and CDR2 as FYNNEI. CDR3 size: 13 residues.

The V gene is TRBV1, the J gene TRBJ2-2; the table's D call, TRBD2, was not checked against the DNA. TRBV1 is listed as a pseudogene. The length of the CDR3 is 17 residues. CDR3 protein: CTSSQPPGREGCGELFF. The CDR3 DNA reads TGCACCAGCAGCCAACCCCCGGGGCGGGAGGGCTGCGGGGAGCTGTTTTTT.

The sample holds a few counts of this clone. The rearrangement links TRBV2 to TRBJ2-1; TRBD1 matches at 9 bases. V shed 6 bases and J 8 bases; nucleotides not matched to a gene: 17. There are 17 residues in the CDR3. Looked up from germline, CDR1 is SNHLY and CDR2 is FYNNEI. CDR3 DNA sequence: TGTGCCAGCAGCGCCGGGACAGGGTACAAAGGCGGAGATGAGCAGTTCTTC. It is translated as CASSAGTGYKGGDEQFF. Looking up the rest from reference TRBV2 and TRBJ2-1 gives the full variable domain: EPEVTQTPSHQVTQMGQEVILRCVPISNHLYFYWYRQILGQKVEFLVSFYNNEISEKSEIFDDQFSVERPDGSNFTLKIRSTKLEDSAMYFCASSAGTGYKGGDEQFFGPGTRLTVL.

Notes on this clone: Other DNA sequences in this sample translate to the same CDR3. The V gene is TRBV27, the J gene TRBJ2-5; D is perhaps TRBD1 (7 bases). Trimming took 7 bases from V and 5 from J, leaving 20 bases between them. The CDR3 sequence is 15 residues long. Germline loops: CDR1 MNHEY, CDR2 SMNVEV (reference sequence). CDR3 DNA: TGTGCCAGCAAAGCCCGATCGACAGGGAGGGAGACCCAGTACTTC. This codes for CASKARSTGRETQYF.

For the CDR3, the DNA is TGTGCCAGCAGCCACCCCGCTAGGAATGAGCAGTTCTTC. Its protein product is CASSHPARNEQFF. The chain uses TRBV5-5 and TRBJ2-1; D is unresolved. Germline CDR1 and CDR2: SGHKS and YYEKEE (reference sequence). The CDR3 covers 13 residues. Trimming removed 4 bases at V and 7 bases at J, with 12 bases between.

The rearrangement uses TRBV28 and TRBJ1-6; D not resolved. This CDR3 is built from 15 residues. Trimming left V 2 bases short and J 10 bases short, with 15 bases between. CDR1 and CDR2 from the germline V gene are MDHEN and SYDVKM. Here the CDR3 reads CASSLLITPGSPLHF. Here the CDR3 DNA reads TGTGCCAGCAGTTTACTAATAACGCCGGGATCACCCCTCCACTTT.